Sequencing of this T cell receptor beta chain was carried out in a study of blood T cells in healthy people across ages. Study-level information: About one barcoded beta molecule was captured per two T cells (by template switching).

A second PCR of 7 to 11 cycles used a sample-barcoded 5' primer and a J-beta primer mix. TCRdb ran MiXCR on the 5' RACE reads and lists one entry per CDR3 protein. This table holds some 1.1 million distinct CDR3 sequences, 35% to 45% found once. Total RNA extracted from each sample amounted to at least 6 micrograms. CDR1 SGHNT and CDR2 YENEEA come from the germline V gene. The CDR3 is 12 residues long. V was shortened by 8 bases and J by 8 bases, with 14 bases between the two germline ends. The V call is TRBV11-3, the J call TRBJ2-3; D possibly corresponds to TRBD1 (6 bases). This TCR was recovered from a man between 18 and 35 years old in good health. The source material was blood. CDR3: CASSRTEGTQYF. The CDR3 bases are TGTGCCAGCTCCCGGACAGAGGGTACGCAGTATTTT.